These 10 T cell receptor beta chains were sequenced from one sample in a study of blood T cell repertoires in COVID-19. Here immunoSEQ multiplex PCR was the method, and the copy in TCRdb shows in-frame clones only, minus some. The sample yields tens of thousands of clones, roughly 87% seen once. The sequencing sample was made of peripheral blood. The receptors stem from a woman in her 50s with active COVID-19.

The chain combines TRBV27 with TRBJ2-7; 7 bases agree with TRBD1. With V trimmed by 6 bases and J by 6 bases, 5 bases remained unmatched. CDR3 length equals 12 residues. Germline V gene lookup returns CDR1 MNHEY and CDR2 SMNVEV (reference sequence). Written as DNA, the CDR3 is TGTGCCAGCAGATCAGGGGGAAGCGAGCAGTACTTC. Protein sequence: CASRSGGSEQYF.

CDR3 in DNA: TGTGCCAGCCGACCGCCGGGGGGAGGAGAGGATGAGCAGTTCTTC. Its protein product is CASRPPGGGEDEQFF. This sequence joins TRBV7-8 and TRBJ2-1, with 7 bases aligning to TRBD2. V lost 8 bases to trimming and J lost 8 bases; unmatched junction nucleotides: 15. The CDR3 is 15 residues long. CDR1 and CDR2 (germline): SGHVS, FQNEAQ.

V gene TRBV3-1 (or the pseudogene TRBV3-2) combines with J gene TRBJ2-7; D not resolved. Looked up from germline, CDR1 is LGHDT and CDR2 is YNNKEL (reference sequence). CDR3 length: 14 residues. The V and J ends lost 0 bases and 2 bases respectively, with 8 bases between them. As DNA, the CDR3 is TGTGCCAGCAGCCAAGATAGGAGCGCCTACGAGCAGTACTTC. It codes for CASSQDRSAYEQYF.

The chain links TRBV7-2 to TRBJ2-7; 10 nucleotides align to TRBD2. CDR1 is SGHTA, CDR2 FQGNSA, per germline. The CDR3 is 15 residues long. V lost 4 bases to trimming and J lost 2 bases; unmatched junction nucleotides: 5. The chain's CDR3 is CASSWTSGSPYEQYF. The CDR3 nucleotides read TGTGCCAGCAGCTGGACTAGCGGCAGTCCCTACGAGCAGTACTTC. Together with reference TRBV7-2 and TRBJ2-7, the CDR3 gives the full variable domain: GAGVSQSPSNKVTEKGKDVELRCDPISGHTALYWYRQSLGQGLEFLIYFQGNSAPDKSGLPSDRFSAERTGGSVSTLTIQRTQQEDSAVYLCASSWTSGSPYEQYFGPGTRLTVT.

The genes are TRBV5-1 and TRBJ1-2, with D possibly being TRBD1 (6 bases). V shed 4 bases and J shed 5 bases, with 12 bases lying between them. In germline, CDR1 is SGHRS, CDR2 YFSETQ. This CDR3 spans 13 amino acids. The CDR3 reads CASSEDRMYGYTF. In nucleotides, the CDR3 is TGCGCCAGCAGCGAGGACAGAATGTATGGCTACACCTTC.

This chain connects TRBV9 to TRBJ1-1; 7 bases agree with TRBD1. CDR1 SGDLS and CDR2 YYNGEE come from the germline V gene. The CDR3 sequence is 14 residues long. With 4 bases clipped from V and 3 bases from J, the junction kept 6 bases outside the gene matches. The CDR3, as DNA: TGTGCCAGCAGCATTGACAGGGAGGACACTGAAGCTTTCTTT. Encoded protein: CASSIDREDTEAFF.

This chain uses TRBV2 with TRBJ1-4; D not certain. V was shortened by 5 bases and J by 4 bases, with 8 bases between the two germline ends. In germline, CDR1 is SNHLY, CDR2 FYNNEI. This CDR3 is 13 amino acids long. The CDR3 DNA reads TGTGCCAGCAGTTTAAGGAGTAATGAAAAACTGTTTTTT. It yields the protein CASSLRSNEKLFF.

The rearrangement uses TRBV23-1 and TRBJ2-4, with 7 bases lining up with TRBD2. TRBV23-1 is an ORF, with its function uncertain. This CDR3 has 17 residues. Germline trimming cut 7 bases from V and 0 bases from J; bases unmatched to any gene: 12. CDR3 sequence reads: CASTSLGLVLAKNIQYF. CDR3 sequence (DNA): TGCGCCAGCACCTCCTTAGGACTAGTCTTAGCCAAAAACATTCAGTACTTC.

The rearrangement joins TRBV19 to TRBJ1-6; the D is unclear. The germline V gene encodes CDR1 LNHDA and CDR2 SQIVND (reference sequence). Deletions cut 5 bases from V and 3 bases from J, with 14 bases between. The CDR3 runs to 16 residues. The CDR3 is CASSLGREFYNSPLHF. The CDR3 bases are TGTGCCAGTAGTCTCGGTCGGGAATTCTATAATTCACCCCTCCACTTT.

The V gene is TRBV15, the J gene TRBJ2-7, with 11 bases lining up with TRBD2. V was clipped by 3 bases and J by 2 bases; unmatched bases: 3. The CDR3 covers 15 residues. The germline V gene encodes CDR1 LNHNV and CDR2 YYDKDF (reference sequence). DNA of the CDR3: TGTGCCACCAGCAGGGGACTAGCGGACACCTACGAGCAGTACTTC. It codes for CATSRGLADTYEQYF. The full variable domain, rest sourced from reference TRBV15 and TRBJ2-7, is DAMVIQNPRYQVTQFGKPVTLSCSQTLNHNVMYWYQQKSSQAPKLLFHYYDKDFNNEADTPDNFQSRRPNTSFCFLDIRSPGLGDTAMYLCATSRGLADTYEQYFGPGTRLTVT.